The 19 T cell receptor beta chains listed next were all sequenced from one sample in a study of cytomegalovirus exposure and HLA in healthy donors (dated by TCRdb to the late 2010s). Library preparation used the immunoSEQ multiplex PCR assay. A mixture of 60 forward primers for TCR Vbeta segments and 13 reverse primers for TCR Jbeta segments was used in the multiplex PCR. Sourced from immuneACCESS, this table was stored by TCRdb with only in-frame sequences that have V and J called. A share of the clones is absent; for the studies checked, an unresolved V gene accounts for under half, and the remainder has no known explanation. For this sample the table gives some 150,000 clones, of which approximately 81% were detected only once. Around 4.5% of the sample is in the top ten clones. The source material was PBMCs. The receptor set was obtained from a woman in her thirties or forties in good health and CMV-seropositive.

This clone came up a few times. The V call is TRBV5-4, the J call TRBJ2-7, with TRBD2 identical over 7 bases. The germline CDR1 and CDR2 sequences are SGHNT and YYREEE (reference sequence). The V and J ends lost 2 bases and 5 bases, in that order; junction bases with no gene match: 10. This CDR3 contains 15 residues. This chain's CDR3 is CASSLAGSRRNEQYF. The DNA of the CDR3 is TGTGCCAGCAGCTTAGCGGGGTCCCGAAGGAACGAGCAGTACTTC.

The chain's CDR3 is CASSLGLAPYNEQFF. CDR3 sequence (DNA): TGTGCCAGCAGTTTGGGACTAGCGCCGTACAATGAGCAGTTCTTC. The chain couples TRBV28 to TRBJ2-1; 10 nucleotides align to TRBD2. J was trimmed by 4 bases and V by 3 bases; bases with no gene match: 3. Germline CDR1 is MDHEN and CDR2 is SYDVKM. CDR3 size: 15 residues.

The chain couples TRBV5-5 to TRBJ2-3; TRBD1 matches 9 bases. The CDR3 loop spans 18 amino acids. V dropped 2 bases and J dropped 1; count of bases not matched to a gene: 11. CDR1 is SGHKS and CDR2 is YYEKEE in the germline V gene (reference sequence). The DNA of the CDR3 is TGTGCCAGCAGCTTCAACTCCGGGACAGGGATCGGCACAGATACGCAGTATTTT. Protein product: CASSFNSGTGIGTDTQYF.

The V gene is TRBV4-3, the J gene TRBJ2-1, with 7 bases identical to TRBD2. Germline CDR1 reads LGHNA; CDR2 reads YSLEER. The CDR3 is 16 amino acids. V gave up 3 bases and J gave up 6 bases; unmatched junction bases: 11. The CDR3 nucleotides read TGCGCCAGCAGCCAGGGAATAAGGGGAGGGAGCAATGAGCAGTTCTTC. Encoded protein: CASSQGIRGGSNEQFF.

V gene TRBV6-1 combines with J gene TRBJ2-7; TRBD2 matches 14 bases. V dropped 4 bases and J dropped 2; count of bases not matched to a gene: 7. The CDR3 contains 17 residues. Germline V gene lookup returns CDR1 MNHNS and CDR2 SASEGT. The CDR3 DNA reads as TGTGCCAGCAGTGCAATGACTAGCGGGGGGGAAGCCTACGAGCAGTACTTC. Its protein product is CASSAMTSGGEAYEQYF.

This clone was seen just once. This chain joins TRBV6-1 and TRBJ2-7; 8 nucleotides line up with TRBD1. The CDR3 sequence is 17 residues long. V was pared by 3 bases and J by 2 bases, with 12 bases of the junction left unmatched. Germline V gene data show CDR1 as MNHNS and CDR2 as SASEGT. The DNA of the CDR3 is TGTGCCAGCAGTGAGTGGACAGGGTCCTCCCAGACCTACGAGCAGTACTTC. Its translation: CASSEWTGSSQTYEQYF.

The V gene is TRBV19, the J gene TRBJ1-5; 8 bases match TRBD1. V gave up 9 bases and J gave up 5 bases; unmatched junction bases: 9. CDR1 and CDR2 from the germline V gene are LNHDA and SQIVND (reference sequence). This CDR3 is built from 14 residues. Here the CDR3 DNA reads TGTGCCAGCTGGACAGGGTTAGTTGATCAGCCCCAGCATTTT. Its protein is CASWTGLVDQPQHF. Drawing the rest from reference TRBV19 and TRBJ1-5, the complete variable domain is DGGITQSPKYLFRKEGQNVTLSCEQNLNHDAMYWYRQDPGQGLRLIYYSQIVNDFQKGDIAEGYSVSREKKESFPLTVTSAQKNPTAFYLCASWTGLVDQPQHFGDGTRLSIL.

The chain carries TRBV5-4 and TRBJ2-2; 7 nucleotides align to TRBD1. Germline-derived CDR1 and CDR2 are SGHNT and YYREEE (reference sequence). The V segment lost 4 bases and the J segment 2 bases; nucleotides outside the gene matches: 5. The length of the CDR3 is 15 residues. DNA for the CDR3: TGTGCCAGCAGCCGACAGGGTTTTAACACCGGGGAGCTGTTTTTT. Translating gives CASSRQGFNTGELFF. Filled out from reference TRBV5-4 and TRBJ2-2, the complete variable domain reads ETGVTQSPTHLIKTRGQQVTLRCSSQSGHNTVSWYQQALGQGPQFIFQYYREEENGRGNFPPRFSGLQFPNYSSELNVNALELDDSALYLCASSRQGFNTGELFFGEGSRLTVL.

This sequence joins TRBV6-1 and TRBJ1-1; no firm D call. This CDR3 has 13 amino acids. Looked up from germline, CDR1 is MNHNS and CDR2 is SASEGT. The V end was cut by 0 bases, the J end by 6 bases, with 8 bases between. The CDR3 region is CASSEAGMAEAFF. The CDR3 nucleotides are TGTGCCAGCAGTGAAGCGGGCATGGCTGAAGCTTTCTTT.

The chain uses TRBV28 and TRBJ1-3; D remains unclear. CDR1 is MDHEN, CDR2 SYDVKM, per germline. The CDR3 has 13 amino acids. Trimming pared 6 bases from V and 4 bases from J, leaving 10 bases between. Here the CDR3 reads CASSLARGNTIYF. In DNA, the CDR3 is TGTGCCAGCAGCCTAGCCCGGGGAAACACCATATATTTT.

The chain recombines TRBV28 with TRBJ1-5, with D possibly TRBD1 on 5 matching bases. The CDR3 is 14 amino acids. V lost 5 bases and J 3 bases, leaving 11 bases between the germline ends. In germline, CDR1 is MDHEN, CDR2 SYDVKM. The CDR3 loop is CASSGGGLNQPQHF. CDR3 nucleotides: TGTGCCAGCAGTGGCGGGGGACTCAATCAGCCCCAGCATTTT.

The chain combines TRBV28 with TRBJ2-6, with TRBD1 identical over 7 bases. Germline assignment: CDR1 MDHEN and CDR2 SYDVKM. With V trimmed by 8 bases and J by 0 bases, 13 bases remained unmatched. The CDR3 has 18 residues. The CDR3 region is CASGNTGTALSGANVLTF. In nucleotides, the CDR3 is TGTGCCAGCGGGAATACCGGGACAGCTCTCTCTGGGGCCAACGTCCTGACTTTC.

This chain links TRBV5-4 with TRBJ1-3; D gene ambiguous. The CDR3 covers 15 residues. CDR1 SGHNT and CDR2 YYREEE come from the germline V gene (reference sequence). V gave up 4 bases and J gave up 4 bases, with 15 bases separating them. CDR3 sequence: CASSPGVGVGNTIYF. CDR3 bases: TGTGCCAGCAGCCCCGGAGTTGGAGTAGGAAACACCATATATTTT. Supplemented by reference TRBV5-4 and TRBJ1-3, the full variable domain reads ETGVTQSPTHLIKTRGQQVTLRCSSQSGHNTVSWYQQALGQGPQFIFQYYREEENGRGNFPPRFSGLQFPNYSSELNVNALELDDSALYLCASSPGVGVGNTIYFGEGSWLTVV.

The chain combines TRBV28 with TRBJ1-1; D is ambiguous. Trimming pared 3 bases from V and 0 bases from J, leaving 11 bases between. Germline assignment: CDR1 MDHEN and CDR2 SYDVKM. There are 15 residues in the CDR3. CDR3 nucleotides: TGTGCCAGCAGTTTGGCAGGCCCAATGAACACTGAAGCTTTCTTT. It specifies CASSLAGPMNTEAFF.

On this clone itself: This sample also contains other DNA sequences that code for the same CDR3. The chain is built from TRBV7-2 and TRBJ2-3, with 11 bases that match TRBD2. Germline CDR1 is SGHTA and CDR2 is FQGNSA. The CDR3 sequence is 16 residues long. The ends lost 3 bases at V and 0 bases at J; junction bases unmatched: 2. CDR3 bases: TGTGCCAGCAGCTTGCGACTAGCGGGGAGCACAGATACGCAGTATTTT. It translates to CASSLRLAGSTDTQYF.

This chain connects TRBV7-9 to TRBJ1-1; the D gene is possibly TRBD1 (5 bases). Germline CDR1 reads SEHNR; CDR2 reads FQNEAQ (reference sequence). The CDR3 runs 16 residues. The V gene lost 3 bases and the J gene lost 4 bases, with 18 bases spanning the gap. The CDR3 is CASSFTGGIGTTEAFF. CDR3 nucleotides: TGTGCCAGCAGCTTTACCGGGGGGATTGGTACCACTGAAGCTTTCTTT.

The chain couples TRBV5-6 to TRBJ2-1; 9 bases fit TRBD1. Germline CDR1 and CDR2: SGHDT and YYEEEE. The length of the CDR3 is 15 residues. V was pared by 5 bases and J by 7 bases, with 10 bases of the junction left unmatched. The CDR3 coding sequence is TGTGCCAGCAGAGTCGAACAGGGGGCGTCTAATGAGCAGTTCTTC. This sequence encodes CASRVEQGASNEQFF.

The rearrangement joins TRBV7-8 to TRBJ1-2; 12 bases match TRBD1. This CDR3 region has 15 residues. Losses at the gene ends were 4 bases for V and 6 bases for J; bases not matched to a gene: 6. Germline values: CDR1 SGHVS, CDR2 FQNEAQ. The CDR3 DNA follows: TGTGCCAGCAGCTCCGGGGGACAGGGGGCGGATGGCTACACCTTC. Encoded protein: CASSSGGQGADGYTF.

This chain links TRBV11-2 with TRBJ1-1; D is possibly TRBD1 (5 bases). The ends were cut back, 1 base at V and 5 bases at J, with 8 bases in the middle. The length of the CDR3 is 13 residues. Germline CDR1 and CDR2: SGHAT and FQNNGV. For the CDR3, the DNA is TGTGCCAGCAGCTTAGGACGGGGGACTGAAGCTTTCTTT. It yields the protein CASSLGRGTEAFF.